This is a list of T cell receptor beta chains from one sample in a study of T-cell reconstitution after alpha-beta-depleted transplantation in children. MiXCR, run by TCRdb on the PCR reads, gives a single entry per CDR3 protein. The data contain around 450,000 distinct CDR3 sequences, around two fifths of them singletons. Sequencing used PBMCs, obtained before TCRalphabeta/CD19-depleted stem cell transplant. These TCRs come from a girl aged 2-10 years with aplastic anemia, due to receive a stem cell transplant. CDR3s leave out the opening cysteine and the closing phenylalanine or tryptophan.

cdr3_aa: ASSFYRAGSYEQY
j_call: TRBJ2-7
v_call: TRBV28
cdr3_length: 13

cdr3_aa: ASSQVIRGSYEQY
j_call: TRBJ2-7
v_call: TRBV14
cdr3_length: 13

cdr3_aa: ASSASSGTSYGYT
j_call: TRBJ1-2
v_call: TRBV5-1
cdr3_length: 13

cdr3_aa: SAKGTSGGSSYEQY
j_call: TRBJ2-7
v_call: TRBV20-1
cdr3_length: 14

cdr3_aa: ASSLIRASGQPQH
j_call: TRBJ1-5
v_call: TRBV7-9
cdr3_length: 13

cdr3_aa: ASSPRTGGIAGAKHEQY
j_call: TRBJ2-7
v_call: TRBV11-2
cdr3_length: 17

cdr3_aa: ASSRTEPGVTEAF
j_call: TRBJ1-1
v_call: TRBV6-2/TRBV6-3
cdr3_length: 13

cdr3_aa: AWDTGNTEAF
j_call: TRBJ1-1
v_call: TRBV30
cdr3_length: 10

cdr3_aa: ASSYSYRGANYGYT
j_call: TRBJ1-2
v_call: TRBV6-5
cdr3_length: 14

cdr3_aa: ASSSRTGGDTDTQY
j_call: TRBJ2-3
v_call: TRBV5-1
cdr3_length: 14

cdr3_aa: ASSLRLLGTSGDYEQY
j_call: TRBJ2-7
v_call: TRBV7-3
cdr3_length: 16

cdr3_aa: ASSRRTGEDNQPQH
j_call: TRBJ1-5
v_call: TRBV12-3/TRBV12-4
cdr3_length: 14

cdr3_aa: ASSLAGHYRAEAF
j_call: TRBJ1-1
v_call: TRBV5-1
cdr3_length: 13

cdr3_aa: ASSLTKQLNTGELF
j_call: TRBJ2-2
v_call: TRBV3-1
cdr3_length: 14

cdr3_aa: ASSPGDLNNEQF
j_call: TRBJ2-1
v_call: TRBV7-9
cdr3_length: 12

cdr3_aa: SAPRVTQETQY
j_call: TRBJ2-5
v_call: TRBV20-1
cdr3_length: 11

cdr3_aa: ASSQEALTGSTDTQY
j_call: TRBJ2-3
v_call: TRBV4-2
cdr3_length: 15

cdr3_aa: ASSPTQADTQY
j_call: TRBJ2-3
v_call: TRBV18
cdr3_length: 11

cdr3_aa: SARDAGSSYNEQF
j_call: TRBJ2-1
v_call: TRBV20-1
cdr3_length: 13

cdr3_aa: SASGPATNEKLF
j_call: TRBJ1-4
v_call: TRBV20-1
cdr3_length: 12

cdr3_aa: ASMTQGGHAYEQY
j_call: TRBJ2-7
v_call: TRBV2
cdr3_length: 13

cdr3_aa: SGRDVANTEAF
j_call: TRBJ1-1
v_call: TRBV20-1
cdr3_length: 11

cdr3_aa: ASSLPQGGGSLQY
j_call: TRBJ2-7
v_call: TRBV12-3/TRBV12-4
cdr3_length: 13

cdr3_aa: ATSRRLAGLYNEQF
j_call: TRBJ2-1
v_call: TRBV15
cdr3_length: 14

cdr3_aa: ASSGGTRTTYNSPLH
j_call: TRBJ1-6
v_call: TRBV10-2
cdr3_length: 15

cdr3_aa: ASSLSHQVAGQETQY
j_call: TRBJ2-5
v_call: TRBV7-2
cdr3_length: 15

cdr3_aa: ASSMAPGTPRF
j_call: TRBJ2-1
v_call: TRBV28
cdr3_length: 11

cdr3_aa: SSLPPGWSTDTQY
j_call: TRBJ2-3
v_call: TRBV20-1
cdr3_length: 13

cdr3_aa: ASSWTSGQETQY
j_call: TRBJ2-5
v_call: TRBV27
cdr3_length: 12

cdr3_aa: ASSNLAGSVNEQF
j_call: TRBJ2-1
v_call: TRBV4-2
cdr3_length: 13

cdr3_aa: ASSHPSGVGNEQF
j_call: TRBJ2-1
v_call: TRBV4-2
cdr3_length: 13

cdr3_aa: AIEAGRVGRAYEQY
j_call: TRBJ2-7
v_call: TRBV6-1
cdr3_length: 14

cdr3_aa: ASTIGGELLSDTQY
j_call: TRBJ2-3
v_call: TRBV7-8
cdr3_length: 14

cdr3_aa: ASSLGGTTYGYT
j_call: TRBJ1-2
v_call: TRBV12-3/TRBV12-4
cdr3_length: 12

cdr3_aa: SARDRESYNEQF
j_call: TRBJ2-1
v_call: TRBV20-1
cdr3_length: 12

cdr3_aa: ASGRALGDTGELF
j_call: TRBJ2-2
v_call: TRBV2
cdr3_length: 13

cdr3_aa: SARDPSLAWLGETQY
j_call: TRBJ2-5
v_call: TRBV20-1
cdr3_length: 15

cdr3_aa: ASSLTVSLARGYT
j_call: TRBJ1-2
v_call: TRBV5-1
cdr3_length: 13

cdr3_aa: SARGTSGAYNEQF
j_call: TRBJ2-1
v_call: TRBV20-1
cdr3_length: 13

cdr3_aa: ASSLGQARSYNEQF
j_call: TRBJ2-1
v_call: TRBV5-5
cdr3_length: 14

cdr3_aa: AISAMGSNYGYT
j_call: TRBJ1-2
v_call: TRBV10-3
cdr3_length: 12

cdr3_aa: ASATAGPYEQY
j_call: TRBJ2-7
v_call: TRBV27
cdr3_length: 11

cdr3_aa: ASSYSNRKPYNSPLH
j_call: TRBJ1-6
v_call: TRBV6-5
cdr3_length: 15

cdr3_aa: ASSLVSTASGGPSSYEQY
j_call: TRBJ2-7
v_call: TRBV11-2
cdr3_length: 18

cdr3_aa: ASSLSGRYQQETQY
j_call: TRBJ2-5
v_call: TRBV5-1
cdr3_length: 14

cdr3_aa: SARDGSYNEQF
j_call: TRBJ2-1
v_call: TRBV20-1
cdr3_length: 11

cdr3_aa: ASSLDRDRAYEQY
j_call: TRBJ2-7
v_call: TRBV6-1
cdr3_length: 13

cdr3_aa: ASSTVLSGNTIY
j_call: TRBJ1-3
v_call: TRBV12-3/TRBV12-4
cdr3_length: 12

cdr3_aa: SARVPRPHGTESTFDGYT
j_call: TRBJ1-2
v_call: TRBV20-1
cdr3_length: 18

cdr3_aa: ASSLYTLAKQETQY
j_call: TRBJ2-5
v_call: TRBV5-1
cdr3_length: 14

cdr3_aa: ASSPAGSDTQY
j_call: TRBJ2-3
v_call: TRBV7-9
cdr3_length: 11

cdr3_aa: ASSTRPGVGIPGQY
j_call: TRBJ2-7
v_call: TRBV28
cdr3_length: 14

cdr3_aa: ATSRAGLAGAHEQY
j_call: TRBJ2-7
v_call: TRBV15
cdr3_length: 14

cdr3_aa: ASSRGFATNEKLF
j_call: TRBJ1-4
v_call: TRBV18
cdr3_length: 13

cdr3_aa: ASATGSAGGGELF
j_call: TRBJ2-2
v_call: TRBV5-1
cdr3_length: 13